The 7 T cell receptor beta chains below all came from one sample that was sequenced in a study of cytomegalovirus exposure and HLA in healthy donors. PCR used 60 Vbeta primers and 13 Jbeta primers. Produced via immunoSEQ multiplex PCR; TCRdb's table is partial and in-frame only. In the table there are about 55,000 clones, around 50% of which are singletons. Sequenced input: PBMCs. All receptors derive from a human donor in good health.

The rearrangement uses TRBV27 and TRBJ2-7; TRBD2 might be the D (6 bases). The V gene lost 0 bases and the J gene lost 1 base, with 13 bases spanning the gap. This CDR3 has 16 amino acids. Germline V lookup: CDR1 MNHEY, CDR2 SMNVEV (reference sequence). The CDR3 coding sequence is TGTGCCAGCAGTTTATCCTCTTACCGGGGGTCCTACGAGCAGTACTTC. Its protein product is CASSLSSYRGSYEQYF.

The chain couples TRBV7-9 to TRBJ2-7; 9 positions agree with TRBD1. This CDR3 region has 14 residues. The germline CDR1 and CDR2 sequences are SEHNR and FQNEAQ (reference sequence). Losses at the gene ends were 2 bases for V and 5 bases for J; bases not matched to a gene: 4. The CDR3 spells CASSLPQGAHEQYF. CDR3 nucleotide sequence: TGTGCCAGCAGCTTACCACAGGGGGCCCACGAGCAGTACTTC. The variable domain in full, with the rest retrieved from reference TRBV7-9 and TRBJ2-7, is DTGVSQNPRHKITKRGQNVTFRCDPISEHNRLYWYRQTLGQGPEFLTYFQNEAQLEKSRLLSDRFSAERPKGSFSTLEIQRTEQGDSAMYLCASSLPQGAHEQYFGPGTRLTVT.

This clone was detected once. The chain's CDR3 is CASSQAAPSGGAPTGELFF. CDR3 nucleotides: TGCGCCAGCAGCCAGGCCGCCCCTAGCGGGGGGGCCCCGACCGGGGAGCTGTTTTTT. This chain connects TRBV4-3 to TRBJ2-2, with 12 bases matching TRBD2. The CDR3 is 19 residues long. Looked up from germline, CDR1 is LGHNA and CDR2 is YSLEER. Trimming removed 3 bases from V and 5 bases from J; junction bases left unmatched: 13.

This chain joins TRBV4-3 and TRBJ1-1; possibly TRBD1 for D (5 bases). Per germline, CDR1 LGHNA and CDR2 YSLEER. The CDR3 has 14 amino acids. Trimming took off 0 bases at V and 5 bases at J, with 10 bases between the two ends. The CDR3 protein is CASSQDQGGTEAFF. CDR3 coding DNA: TGCGCCAGCAGCCAAGATCAGGGTGGGACTGAAGCTTTCTTT.

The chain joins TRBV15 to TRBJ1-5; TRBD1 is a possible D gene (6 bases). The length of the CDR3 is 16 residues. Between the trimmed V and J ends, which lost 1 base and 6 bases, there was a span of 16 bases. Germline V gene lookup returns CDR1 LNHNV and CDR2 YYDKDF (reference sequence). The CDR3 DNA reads TGTGCCACCAGCAGAGGGGGCAGGGGAGATGGTCAGCCCCAGCATTTT. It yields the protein CATSRGGRGDGQPQHF.

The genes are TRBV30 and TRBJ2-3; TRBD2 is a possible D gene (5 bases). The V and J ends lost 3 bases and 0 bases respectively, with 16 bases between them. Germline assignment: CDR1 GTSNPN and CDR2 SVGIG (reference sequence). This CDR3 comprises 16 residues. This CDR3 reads CAWRPRFTGSTDTQYF. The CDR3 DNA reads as TGTGCCTGGAGACCTCGATTTACGGGGAGCACAGATACGCAGTATTTT. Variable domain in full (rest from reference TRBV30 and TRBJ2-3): SQTIHQWPATLVQPVGSPLSLECTVEGTSNPNLYWYRQAAGRGLQLLFYSVGIGQISSEVPQNLSASRPQDRQFILSSKKLLLSDSGFYLCAWRPRFTGSTDTQYFGPGTRLTVL.

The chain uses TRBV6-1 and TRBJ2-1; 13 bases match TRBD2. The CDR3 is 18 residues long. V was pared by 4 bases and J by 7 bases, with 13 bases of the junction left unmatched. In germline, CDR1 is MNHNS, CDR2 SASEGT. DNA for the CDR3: TGTGCCAGCAGTGGAGGGATCTATGGGACTAGCGGGGAGAATGAGCAGTTCTTC. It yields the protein CASSGGIYGTSGENEQFF.